Listed here are 14 T cell receptor beta chains from one sample, sequenced in a study of T cell responses to AZD1222 COVID-19 vaccine. Here immunoSEQ multiplex PCR was the method, and the copy in TCRdb shows in-frame clones only, minus some. Of 150,000 or so clones listed, 89% are singletons. The sample was peripheral blood, taken on day 0 of AZD1222 vaccination. The receptors originated from an adult in good health.

J is TRBJ1-1 and V is TRBV12-3 or TRBV12-4, with D unclear. The germline V and J ends were trimmed by 3 bases and 0 bases, with 5 bases remaining between them. This CDR3 has 13 amino acids. The CDR3, as DNA: TGTGCCAGCAGTTTTTTCATGAACACTGAAGCTTTCTTT. Protein sequence: CASSFFMNTEAFF.

Turning to this clone: One junction end disagrees with the germline gene, perhaps due to a read error. The rearrangement uses TRBV12-3 or TRBV12-4 and TRBJ2-1; 10 bases agree with TRBD2. The CDR3 loop spans 13 amino acids. The chain's CDR3 is CASSLQREGLVVF. The CDR3 DNA reads as TGTGCCAGCAGTCTGCAGCGGGAGGGCCTCGTAGTCTTC.

The chain joins TRBV28 to TRBJ1-1; tentative D call: TRBD1 (6 bases). V shed 7 bases and J shed 10 bases, with 22 bases lying between them. This CDR3 region has 14 residues. Looked up from germline, CDR1 is MDHEN and CDR2 is SYDVKM. The CDR3 spells CASILDSDPTGAFF. Written as DNA, the CDR3 is TGTGCCAGCATCTTGGACAGCGACCCTACAGGAGCTTTCTTT.

J is TRBJ2-2 and V is TRBV9; TRBD2 agrees at 8 bases. Trimming at V came to 7 bases and at J to 7 bases, leaving 12 bases not matched to a gene. Germline CDR1 and CDR2: SGDLS and YYNGEE. CDR3 size: 15 residues. CDR3 DNA sequence: TGTGCCAGCCGGGGACTAGATTATGGGGGCGGGGAGCTGTTTTTT. Its protein is CASRGLDYGGGELFF.

This clone was counted a single time. The chain carries TRBV5-1 and TRBJ1-1, with D tentatively TRBD1 (6 bases). There are 15 residues in the CDR3. The V end was cut by 3 bases, the J end by 0 bases, with 12 bases between. CDR1 is SGHRS and CDR2 is YFSETQ in the germline V gene. CDR3 in DNA: TGCGCCAGCAGCTCAAGAGGACAGATGAACACTGAAGCTTTCTTT. It yields the protein CASSSRGQMNTEAFF.

The chain couples TRBV9 to TRBJ2-5; D is uncertain. Germline V gene data show CDR1 as SGDLS and CDR2 as YYNGEE. V was pared by 4 bases and J by 5 bases, with 15 bases between. This CDR3 comprises 14 residues. In DNA form, the CDR3 reads TGTGCCAGCAGCTCCCCTTGGGGTCCGGAGACCCAGTACTTC. This codes for CASSSPWGPETQYF.

The rearrangement joins TRBV6-5 to TRBJ1-5; 8 bases match TRBD1. Germline CDR1 and CDR2: MNHEY and SVGAGI. This CDR3 has 15 amino acids. J was trimmed by 3 bases and V by 6 bases; bases with no gene match: 7. DNA for the CDR3: TGTGCCAGCAGGTCGGACAGGGTCGACAATCAGCCCCAGCATTTT. It codes for CASRSDRVDNQPQHF.

V and J are TRBV6-1 and TRBJ1-4, with TRBD1 matching 8 bases. The CDR3 runs to 16 residues. J gave up 3 bases and V 3 bases, and 6 bases lay outside the gene matches. Germline CDR1 MNHNS, CDR2 SASEGT. The CDR3: CASSDFRGRANEKLFF. CDR3 DNA: TGTGCCAGCAGTGATTTCAGGGGGCGGGCTAATGAAAAACTGTTTTTT.

J is TRBJ2-2 and V is TRBV24-1; 7 bases are a match to TRBD2. CDR1 and CDR2 from the germline V gene are KGHDR and SFDVKD. CDR3 length: 16 residues. Losses at the gene ends were 3 bases for V and 1 base for J; bases not matched to a gene: 4. The CDR3 DNA reads TGTGCCACCAGTGATGCGGGGGTGGGGAACACCGGGGAGCTGTTTTTT. Residues: CATSDAGVGNTGELFF.

The rearrangement links TRBV12-3 or TRBV12-4 to TRBJ1-1; 8 nucleotides align to TRBD1. Trimming cost V 7 bases and J 6 bases; bases outside gene matches: 7. This CDR3 has 13 residues. The CDR3 protein is CASTLTGVAEAFF. The CDR3 DNA reads as TGTGCCAGCACCCTGACAGGGGTTGCTGAAGCTTTCTTT.

The chain links TRBV7-3 to TRBJ2-7; TRBD1 might be the D (5 bases). The CDR3 is 13 amino acids. The germline V gene has CDR1 SGHTA and CDR2 FQGTGA. Trimming stripped 5 bases from V and 3 bases from J, with 11 bases between. The CDR3 bases are TGTGCCAGCAGCCCGAATAGGGGCTACGAGCAGTACTTC. Encoded protein: CASSPNRGYEQYF.

The V gene is TRBV6-2 or TRBV6-3, the J gene TRBJ2-1, with D possibly being TRBD1 (6 bases). Per the germline V gene, CDR1 is MNHEY and CDR2 is SVGEGT. V dropped 4 bases and J dropped 12 bases, with 16 bases sitting between them. The CDR3 runs to 13 residues. The CDR3 nucleotides are TGTGCCAGCAGTTCCGCGTCCCAGGGGAGGCAGTTCTTC. Residues: CASSSASQGRQFF.

The rearrangement uses TRBV7-9 and TRBJ2-4; 8 nucleotides align to TRBD1. Germline V gives CDR1 SEHNR, CDR2 FQNEAQ (reference sequence). The J segment lost 8 bases and the V segment lost 5 bases, leaving 17 bases of the junction unmatched. The CDR3 runs 17 residues. This CDR3 is CASSGGQASGIFDIQYF. In nucleotides, the CDR3 is TGTGCCAGCAGCGGGGGACAGGCCTCTGGTATATTCGACATTCAGTACTTC.

The chain combines TRBV6-2 or TRBV6-3 with TRBJ1-1; TRBD1 might be the D (6 bases). V was trimmed by 2 bases and J by 7 bases, leaving 11 bases between them. Germline V gene data show CDR1 as MNHEY and CDR2 as SVGEGT. The CDR3 runs to 13 residues. CDR3 residues: CASSYGGGSEAFF. The CDR3 DNA is TGTGCCAGCAGTTACGGGGGCGGTAGTGAAGCTTTCTTT.